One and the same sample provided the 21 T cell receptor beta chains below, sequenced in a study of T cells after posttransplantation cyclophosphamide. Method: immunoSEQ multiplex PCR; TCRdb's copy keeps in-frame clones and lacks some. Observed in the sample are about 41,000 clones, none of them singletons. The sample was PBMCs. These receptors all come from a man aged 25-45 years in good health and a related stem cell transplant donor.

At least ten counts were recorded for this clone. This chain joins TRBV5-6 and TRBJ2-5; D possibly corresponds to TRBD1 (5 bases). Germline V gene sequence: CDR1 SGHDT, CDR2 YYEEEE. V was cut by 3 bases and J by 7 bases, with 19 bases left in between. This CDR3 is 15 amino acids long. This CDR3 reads CASSSEPTGDATQYF. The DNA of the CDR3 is TGTGCCAGCAGCTCGGAACCTACAGGCGATGCGACCCAGTACTTC.

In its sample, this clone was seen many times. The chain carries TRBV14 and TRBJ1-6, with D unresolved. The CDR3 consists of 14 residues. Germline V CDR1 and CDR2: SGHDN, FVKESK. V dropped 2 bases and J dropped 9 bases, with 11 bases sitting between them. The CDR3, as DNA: TGTGCCAGCAGCCAACTCGGGTCTACTTCACCCCTCCACTTT. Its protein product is CASSQLGSTSPLHF.

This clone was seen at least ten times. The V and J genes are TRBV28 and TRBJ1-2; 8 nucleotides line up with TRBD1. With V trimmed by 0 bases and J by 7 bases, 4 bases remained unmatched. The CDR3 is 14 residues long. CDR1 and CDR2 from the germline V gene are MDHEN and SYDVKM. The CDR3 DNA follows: TGTGCCAGCAGTTTATGGACAGGGGAGGGTGGCTACACCTTC. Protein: CASSLWTGEGGYTF.

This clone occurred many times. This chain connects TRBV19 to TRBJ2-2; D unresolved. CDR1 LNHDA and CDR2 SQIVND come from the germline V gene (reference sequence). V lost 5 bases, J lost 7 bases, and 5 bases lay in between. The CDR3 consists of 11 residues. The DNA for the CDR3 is TGTGCCAGTAGTCGCGGCGGGGAGCTGTTTTTT. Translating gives CASSRGGELFF.

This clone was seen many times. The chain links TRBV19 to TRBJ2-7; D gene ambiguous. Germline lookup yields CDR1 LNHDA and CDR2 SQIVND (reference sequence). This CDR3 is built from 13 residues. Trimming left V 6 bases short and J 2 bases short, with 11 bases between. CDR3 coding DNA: TGTGCCAGTAGCCTACAGAACCCCTACGAGCAGTACTTC. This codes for CASSLQNPYEQYF.

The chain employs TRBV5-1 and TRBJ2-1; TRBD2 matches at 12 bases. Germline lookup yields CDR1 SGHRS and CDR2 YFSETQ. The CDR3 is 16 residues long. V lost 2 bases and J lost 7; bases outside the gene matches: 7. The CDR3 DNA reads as TGCGCCAGCAGCTTAGATCCTAGCGGGGGGGCAAATGAGCAGTTCTTC. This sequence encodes CASSLDPSGGANEQFF.

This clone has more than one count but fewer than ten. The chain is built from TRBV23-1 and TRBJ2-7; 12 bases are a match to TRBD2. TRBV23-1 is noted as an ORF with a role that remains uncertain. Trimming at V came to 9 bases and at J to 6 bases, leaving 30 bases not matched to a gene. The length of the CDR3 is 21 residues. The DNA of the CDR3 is TGCGCCAGTTGGGAGGCTAAATCCGGACTAGCGGGGCGTAGAGCGGCCGGCGAGCAGTACTTC. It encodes CASWEAKSGLAGRRAAGEQYF.

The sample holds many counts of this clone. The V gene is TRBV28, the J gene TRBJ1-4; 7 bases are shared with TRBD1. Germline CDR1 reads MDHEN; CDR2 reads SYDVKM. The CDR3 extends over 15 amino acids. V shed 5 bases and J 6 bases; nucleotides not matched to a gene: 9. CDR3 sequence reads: CASSPSGTAYEKLFF. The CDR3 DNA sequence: TGTGCCAGCAGTCCCTCCGGGACAGCATATGAAAAACTGTTTTTT. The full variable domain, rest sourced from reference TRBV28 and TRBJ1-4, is DVKVTQSSRYLVKRTGEKVFLECVQDMDHENMFWYRQDPGLGLRLIYFSYDVKMKEKGDIPEGYSVSREKKERFSLILESASTNQTSMYLCASSPSGTAYEKLFFGSGTQLSVL.

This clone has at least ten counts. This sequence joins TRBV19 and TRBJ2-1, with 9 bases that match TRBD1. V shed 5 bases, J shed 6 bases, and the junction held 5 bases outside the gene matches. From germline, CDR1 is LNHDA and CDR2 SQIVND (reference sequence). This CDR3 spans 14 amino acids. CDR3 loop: CASSSGTGINEQFF. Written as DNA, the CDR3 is TGTGCCAGTAGTTCCGGGACAGGGATCAATGAGCAGTTCTTC. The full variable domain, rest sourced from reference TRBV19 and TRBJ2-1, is DGGITQSPKYLFRKEGQNVTLSCEQNLNHDAMYWYRQDPGQGLRLIYYSQIVNDFQKGDIAEGYSVSREKKESFPLTVTSAQKNPTAFYLCASSSGTGINEQFFGPGTRLTVL.

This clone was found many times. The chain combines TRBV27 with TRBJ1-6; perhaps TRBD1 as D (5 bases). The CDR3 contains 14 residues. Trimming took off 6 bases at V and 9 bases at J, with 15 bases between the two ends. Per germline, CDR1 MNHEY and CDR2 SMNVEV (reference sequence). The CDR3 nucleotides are TGTGCCAGCAGCAGGGTACCGGAGAGTTCACCCCTCCACTTT. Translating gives CASSRVPESSPLHF.

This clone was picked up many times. The CDR3: CASSVYSDRGYGKLFF. For the CDR3, the DNA is TGTGCCAGCAGCGTTTACTCCGACAGGGGTTATGGAAAACTGTTTTTT. V gene TRBV9 combines with J gene TRBJ1-4; 8 nucleotides line up with TRBD1. V trimming: 2 bases; J trimming: 10 bases; junction bases outside the gene matches: 13. The germline CDR1 and CDR2 sequences are SGDLS and YYNGEE. There are 16 residues in the CDR3.

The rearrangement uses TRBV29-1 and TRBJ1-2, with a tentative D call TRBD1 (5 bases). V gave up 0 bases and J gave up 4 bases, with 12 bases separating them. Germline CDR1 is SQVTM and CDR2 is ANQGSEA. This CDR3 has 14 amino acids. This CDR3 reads CSVEDRRGPYGYTF. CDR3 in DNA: TGCAGCGTTGAAGATAGGAGGGGCCCCTATGGCTACACCTTC.

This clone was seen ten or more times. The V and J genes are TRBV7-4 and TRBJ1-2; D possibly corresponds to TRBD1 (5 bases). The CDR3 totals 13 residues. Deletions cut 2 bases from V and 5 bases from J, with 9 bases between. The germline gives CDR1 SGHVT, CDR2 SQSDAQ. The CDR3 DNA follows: TGTGCCAGCAGCTTAACAGGCCTTTATGGCTACACCTTC. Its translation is CASSLTGLYGYTF.

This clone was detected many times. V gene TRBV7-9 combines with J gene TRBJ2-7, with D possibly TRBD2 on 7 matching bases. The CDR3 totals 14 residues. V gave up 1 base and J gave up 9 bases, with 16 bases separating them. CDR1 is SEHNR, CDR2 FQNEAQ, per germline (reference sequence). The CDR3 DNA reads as TGTGCCAGCAGCTTAGTCGCGGGGGCCCCCGCGCAGTACTTC. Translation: CASSLVAGAPAQYF.

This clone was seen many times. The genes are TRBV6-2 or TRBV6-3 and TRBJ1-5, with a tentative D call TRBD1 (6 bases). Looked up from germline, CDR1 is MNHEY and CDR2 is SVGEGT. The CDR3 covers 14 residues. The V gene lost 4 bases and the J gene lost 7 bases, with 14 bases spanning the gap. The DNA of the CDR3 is TGTGCCAGCAGTTTTACAGGGAATGTGCAGCCCCAGCATTTT. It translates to CASSFTGNVQPQHF.

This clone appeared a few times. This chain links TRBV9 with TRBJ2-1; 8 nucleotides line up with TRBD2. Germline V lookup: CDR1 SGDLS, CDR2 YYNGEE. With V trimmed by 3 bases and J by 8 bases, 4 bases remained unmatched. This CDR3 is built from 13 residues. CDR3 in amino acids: CASSAGGYDEQFF. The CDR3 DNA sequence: TGTGCCAGCAGCGCGGGGGGGTACGATGAGCAGTTCTTC.

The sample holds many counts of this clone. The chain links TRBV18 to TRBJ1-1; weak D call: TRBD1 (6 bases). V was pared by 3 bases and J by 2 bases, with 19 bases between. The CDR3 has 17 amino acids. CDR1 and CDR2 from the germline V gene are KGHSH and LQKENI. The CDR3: CASSPALRGGSNTEAFF. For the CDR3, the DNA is TGTGCCAGCTCACCGGCACTTCGGGGGGGCTCAAACACTGAAGCTTTCTTT. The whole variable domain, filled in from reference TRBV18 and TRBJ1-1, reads NAGVMQNPRHLVRRRGQEARLRCSPMKGHSHVYWYRQLPEEGLKFMVYLQKENIIDESGMPKERFSAEFPKEGPSILRIQQVVRGDSAAYFCASSPALRGGSNTEAFFGQGTRLTVV.

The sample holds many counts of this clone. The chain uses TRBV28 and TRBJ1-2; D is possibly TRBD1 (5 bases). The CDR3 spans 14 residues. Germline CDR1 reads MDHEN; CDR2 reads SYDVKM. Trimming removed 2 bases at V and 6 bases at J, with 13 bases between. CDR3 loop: CASSLKRDSNGYTF. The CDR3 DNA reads TGTGCCAGCAGTTTAAAGAGGGACTCCAATGGCTACACCTTC.

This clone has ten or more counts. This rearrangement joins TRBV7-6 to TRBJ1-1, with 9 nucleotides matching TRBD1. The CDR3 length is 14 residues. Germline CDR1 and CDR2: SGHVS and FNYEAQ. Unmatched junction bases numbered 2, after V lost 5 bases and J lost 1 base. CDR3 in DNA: TGTGCCAGCAGCCTGGGACAGGGGAACACTGAAGCTTTCTTT. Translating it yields CASSLGQGNTEAFF.

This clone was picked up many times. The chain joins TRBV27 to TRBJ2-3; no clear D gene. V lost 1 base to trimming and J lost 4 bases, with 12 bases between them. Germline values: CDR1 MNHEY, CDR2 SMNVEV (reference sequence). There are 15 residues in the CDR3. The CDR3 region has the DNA TGTGCCAGCAGTTTATTACCGGGTAAGCCAGATACGCAGTATTTT. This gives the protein CASSLLPGKPDTQYF.

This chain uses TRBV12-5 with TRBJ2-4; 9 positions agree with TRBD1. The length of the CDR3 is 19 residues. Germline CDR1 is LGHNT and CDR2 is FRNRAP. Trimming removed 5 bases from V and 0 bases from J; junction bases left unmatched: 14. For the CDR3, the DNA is TGTGCTAGTGGTACCAACAGGGGGCGCCCCGAGGTAGCCAAAAACATTCAGTACTTC. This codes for CASGTNRGRPEVAKNIQYF.